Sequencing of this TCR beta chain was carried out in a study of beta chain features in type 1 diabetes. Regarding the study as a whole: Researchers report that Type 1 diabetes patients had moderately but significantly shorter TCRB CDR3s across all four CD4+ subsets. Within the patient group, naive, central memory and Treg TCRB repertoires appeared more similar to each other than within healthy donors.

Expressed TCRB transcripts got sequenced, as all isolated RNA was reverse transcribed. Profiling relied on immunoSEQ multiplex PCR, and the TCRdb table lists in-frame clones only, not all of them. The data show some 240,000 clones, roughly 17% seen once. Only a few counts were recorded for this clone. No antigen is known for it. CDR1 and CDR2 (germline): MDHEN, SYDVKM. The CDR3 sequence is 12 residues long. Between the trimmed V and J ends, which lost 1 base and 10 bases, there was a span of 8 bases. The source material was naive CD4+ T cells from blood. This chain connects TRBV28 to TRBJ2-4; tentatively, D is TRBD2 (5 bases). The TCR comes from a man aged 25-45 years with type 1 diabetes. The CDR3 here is CASSLSSKIQYF. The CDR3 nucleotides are TGTGCCAGCAGTTTATCTAGCAAGATTCAGTACTTC.